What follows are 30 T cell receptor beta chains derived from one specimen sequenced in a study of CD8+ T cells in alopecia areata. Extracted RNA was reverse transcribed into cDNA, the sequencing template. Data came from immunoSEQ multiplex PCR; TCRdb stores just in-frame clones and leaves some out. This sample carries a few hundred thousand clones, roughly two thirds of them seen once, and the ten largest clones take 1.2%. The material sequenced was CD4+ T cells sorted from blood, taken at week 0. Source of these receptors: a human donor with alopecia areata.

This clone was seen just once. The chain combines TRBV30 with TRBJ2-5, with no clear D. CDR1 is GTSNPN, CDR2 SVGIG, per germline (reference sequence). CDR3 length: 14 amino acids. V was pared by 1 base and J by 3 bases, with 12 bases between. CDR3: CAWSGKQGEETQYF. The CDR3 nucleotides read TGTGCCTGGAGTGGGAAACAAGGAGAAGAGACCCAGTACTTC.

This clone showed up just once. The CDR3 region is CASSELIGSPLHF. The CDR3 DNA reads as TGTGCCAGCAGTGAACTGATAGGTTCACCCCTCCACTTT. The genes are TRBV25-1 and TRBJ1-6; D call uncertain. Germline V CDR1 and CDR2: MGHDK, SYGVNS. The V end lost 2 bases, the J end lost 9 bases, and 8 bases lay between the germline ends. The CDR3 extends over 13 amino acids.

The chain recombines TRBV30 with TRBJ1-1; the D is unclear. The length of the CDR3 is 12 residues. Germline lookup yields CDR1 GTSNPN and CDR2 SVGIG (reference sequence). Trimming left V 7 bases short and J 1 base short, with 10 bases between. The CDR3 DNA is TGTGCCTTCACACGGGGGAACACTGAAGCTTTCTTT. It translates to CAFTRGNTEAFF.

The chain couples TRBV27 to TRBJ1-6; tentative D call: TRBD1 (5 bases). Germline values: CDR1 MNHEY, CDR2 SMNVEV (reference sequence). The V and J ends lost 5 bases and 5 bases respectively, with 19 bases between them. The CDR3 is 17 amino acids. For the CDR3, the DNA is TGTGCCAGCAGTCCCCGATTCAGGGATCGGGATAATTCACCCCTCCACTTT. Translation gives CASSPRFRDRDNSPLHF.

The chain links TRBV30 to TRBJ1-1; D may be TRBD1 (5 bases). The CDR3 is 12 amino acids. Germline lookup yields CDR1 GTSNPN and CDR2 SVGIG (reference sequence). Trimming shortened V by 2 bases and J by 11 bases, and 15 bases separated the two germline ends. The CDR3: CAWSWGETEAFF. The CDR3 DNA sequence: TGTGCCTGGAGTTGGGGGGAAACGGAGGCTTTCTTT. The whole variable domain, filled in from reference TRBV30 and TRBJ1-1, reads SQTIHQWPATLVQPVGSPLSLECTVEGTSNPNLYWYRQAAGRGLQLLFYSVGIGQISSEVPQNLSASRPQDRQFILSSKKLLLSDSGFYLCAWSWGETEAFFGQGTRLTVV.

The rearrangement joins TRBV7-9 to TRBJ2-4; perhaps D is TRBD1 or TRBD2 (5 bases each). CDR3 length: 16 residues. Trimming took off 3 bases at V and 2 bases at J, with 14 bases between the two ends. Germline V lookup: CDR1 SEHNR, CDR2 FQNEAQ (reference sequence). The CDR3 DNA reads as TGTGCCAGCAGCTTGCCAGGGAGTGGGCCCAAAAACATTCAGTACTTC. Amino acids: CASSLPGSGPKNIQYF.

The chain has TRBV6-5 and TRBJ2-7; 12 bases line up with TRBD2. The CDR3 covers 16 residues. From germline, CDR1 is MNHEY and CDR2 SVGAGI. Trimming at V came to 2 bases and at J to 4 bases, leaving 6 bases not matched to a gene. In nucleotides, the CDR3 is TGTGCCAGCAGTTACCGGACTAGCGGGGCCCCATACGAGCAGTACTTC. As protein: CASSYRTSGAPYEQYF.

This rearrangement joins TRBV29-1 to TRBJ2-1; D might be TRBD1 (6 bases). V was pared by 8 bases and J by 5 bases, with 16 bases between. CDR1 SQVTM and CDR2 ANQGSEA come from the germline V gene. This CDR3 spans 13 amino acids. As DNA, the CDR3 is TGCAGCTTCCAAGAGGGGGACCACAATGAGCAGTTCTTC. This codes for CSFQEGDHNEQFF.

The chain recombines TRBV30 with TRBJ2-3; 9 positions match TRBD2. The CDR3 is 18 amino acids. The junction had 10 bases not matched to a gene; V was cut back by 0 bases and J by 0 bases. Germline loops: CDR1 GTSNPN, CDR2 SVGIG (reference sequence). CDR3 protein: CAWSVPSGGPLSTDTQYF. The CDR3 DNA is TGTGCCTGGAGTGTACCAAGCGGGGGGCCTCTTAGCACAGATACGCAGTATTTT.

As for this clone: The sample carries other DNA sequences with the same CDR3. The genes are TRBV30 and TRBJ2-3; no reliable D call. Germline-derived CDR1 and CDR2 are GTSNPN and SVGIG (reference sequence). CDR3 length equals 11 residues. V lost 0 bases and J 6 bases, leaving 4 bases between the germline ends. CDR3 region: CAWSVPDTQYF. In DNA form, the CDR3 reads TGTGCCTGGAGTGTACCCGATACGCAGTATTTT.

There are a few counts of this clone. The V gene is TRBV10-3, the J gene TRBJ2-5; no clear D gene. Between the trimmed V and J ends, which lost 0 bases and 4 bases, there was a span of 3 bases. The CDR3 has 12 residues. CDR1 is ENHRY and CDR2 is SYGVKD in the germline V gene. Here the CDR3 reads CAISESPETQYF. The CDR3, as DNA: TGTGCCATCAGTGAGTCCCCAGAGACCCAGTACTTC.

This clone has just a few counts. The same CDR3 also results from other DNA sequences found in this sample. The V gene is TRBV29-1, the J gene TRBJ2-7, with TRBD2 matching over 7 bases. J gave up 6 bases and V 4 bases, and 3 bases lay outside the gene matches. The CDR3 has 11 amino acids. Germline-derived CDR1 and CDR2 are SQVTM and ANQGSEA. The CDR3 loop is CSVGVAGEQYF. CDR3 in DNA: TGCAGCGTTGGGGTAGCGGGCGAGCAGTACTTC.

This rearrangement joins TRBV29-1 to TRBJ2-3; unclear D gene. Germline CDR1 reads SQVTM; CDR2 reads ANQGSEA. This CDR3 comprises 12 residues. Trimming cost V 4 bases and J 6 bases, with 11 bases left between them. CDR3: CSVGYSRDTQYF. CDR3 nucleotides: TGCAGCGTTGGATACTCTAGGGATACGCAGTATTTT.

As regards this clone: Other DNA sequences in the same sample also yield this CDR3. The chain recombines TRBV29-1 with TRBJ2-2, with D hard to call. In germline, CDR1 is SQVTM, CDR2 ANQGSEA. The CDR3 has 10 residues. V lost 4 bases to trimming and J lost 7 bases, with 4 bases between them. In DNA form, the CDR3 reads TGCAGCGTTGGGCACGGGGAGCTGTTTTTT. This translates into CSVGHGELFF.

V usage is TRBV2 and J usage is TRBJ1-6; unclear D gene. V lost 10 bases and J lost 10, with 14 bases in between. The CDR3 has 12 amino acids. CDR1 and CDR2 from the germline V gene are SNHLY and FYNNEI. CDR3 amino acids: CATGVGGSPLHF. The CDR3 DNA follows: TGTGCCACCGGGGTGGGTGGGTCACCCCTCCACTTT.

This CDR3 reads CASSLEVSQETQYF. DNA for the CDR3: TGTGCCAGCAGCTTAGAGGTCAGTCAAGAGACCCAGTACTTC. The chain combines TRBV7-9 with TRBJ2-5; the D is unclear. The ends were cut back, 1 base at V and 2 bases at J, with 8 bases in the middle. Germline lookup yields CDR1 SEHNR and CDR2 FQNEAQ (reference sequence). CDR3 length: 14 amino acids.

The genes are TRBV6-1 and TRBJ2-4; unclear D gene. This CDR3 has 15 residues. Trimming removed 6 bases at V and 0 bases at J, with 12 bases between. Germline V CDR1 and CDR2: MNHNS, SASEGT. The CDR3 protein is CASSGQSLAKNIQYF. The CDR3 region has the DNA TGTGCCAGCAGCGGCCAGAGCCTAGCCAAAAACATTCAGTACTTC.

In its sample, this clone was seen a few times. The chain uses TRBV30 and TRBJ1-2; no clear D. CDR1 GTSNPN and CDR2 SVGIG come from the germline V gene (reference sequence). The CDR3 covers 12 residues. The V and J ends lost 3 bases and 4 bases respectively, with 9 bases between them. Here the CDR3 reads CAWSQVGYGYTF. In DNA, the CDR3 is TGTGCCTGGAGCCAAGTAGGCTATGGCTACACCTTC.

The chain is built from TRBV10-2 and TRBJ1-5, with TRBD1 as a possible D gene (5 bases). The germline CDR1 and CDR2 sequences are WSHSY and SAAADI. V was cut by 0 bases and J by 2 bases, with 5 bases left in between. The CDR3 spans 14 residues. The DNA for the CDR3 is TGCGCCAGCAGTGAGTCACAGGGCAATCAGCCCCAGCATTTT. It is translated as CASSESQGNQPQHF.

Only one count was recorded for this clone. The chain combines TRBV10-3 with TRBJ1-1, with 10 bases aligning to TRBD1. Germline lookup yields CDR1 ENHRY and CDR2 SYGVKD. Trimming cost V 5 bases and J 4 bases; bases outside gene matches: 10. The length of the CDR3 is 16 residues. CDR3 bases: TGTGCCATCAGTACCGGGACAGGGGACTGGAGCACTGAAGCTTTCTTT. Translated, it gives CAISTGTGDWSTEAFF.

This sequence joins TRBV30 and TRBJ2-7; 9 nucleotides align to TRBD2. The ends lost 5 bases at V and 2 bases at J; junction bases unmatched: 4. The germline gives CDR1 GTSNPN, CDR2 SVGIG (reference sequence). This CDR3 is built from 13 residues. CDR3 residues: CAWSSGVTYEQYF. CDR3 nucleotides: TGTGCCTGGTCTAGCGGGGTAACCTACGAGCAGTACTTC.

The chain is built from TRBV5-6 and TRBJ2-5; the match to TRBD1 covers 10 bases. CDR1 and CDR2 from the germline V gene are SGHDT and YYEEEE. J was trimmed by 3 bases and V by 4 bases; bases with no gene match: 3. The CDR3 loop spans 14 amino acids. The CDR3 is CASSHGTGEETQYF. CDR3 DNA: TGTGCCAGCAGCCACGGGACAGGGGAAGAGACCCAGTACTTC.

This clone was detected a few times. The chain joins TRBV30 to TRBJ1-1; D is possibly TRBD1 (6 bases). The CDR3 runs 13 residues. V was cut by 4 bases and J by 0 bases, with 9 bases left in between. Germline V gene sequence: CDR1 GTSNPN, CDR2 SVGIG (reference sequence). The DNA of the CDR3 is TGTGCCTGGATGGGGACAATGAACACTGAAGCTTTCTTT. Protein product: CAWMGTMNTEAFF.

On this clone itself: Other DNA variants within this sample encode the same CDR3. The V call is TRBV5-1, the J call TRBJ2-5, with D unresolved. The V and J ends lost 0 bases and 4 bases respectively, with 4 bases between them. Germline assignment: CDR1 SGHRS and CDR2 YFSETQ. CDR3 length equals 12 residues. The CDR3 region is CASSLDGETQYF. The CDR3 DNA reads TGCGCCAGCAGCTTGGACGGAGAGACCCAGTACTTC.

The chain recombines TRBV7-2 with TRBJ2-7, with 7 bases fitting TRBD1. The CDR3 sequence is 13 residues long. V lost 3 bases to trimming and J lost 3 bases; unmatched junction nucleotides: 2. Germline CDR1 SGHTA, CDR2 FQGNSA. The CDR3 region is CASSLRQGYEQYF. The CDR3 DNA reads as TGTGCCAGCAGCTTGAGACAGGGCTACGAGCAGTACTTC.

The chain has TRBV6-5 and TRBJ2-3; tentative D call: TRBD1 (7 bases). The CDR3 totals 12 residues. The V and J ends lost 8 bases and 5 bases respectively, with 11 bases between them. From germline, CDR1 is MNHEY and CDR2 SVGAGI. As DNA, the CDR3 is TGTGCCAGCGGGCAGGGGGGAGATACGCAGTATTTT. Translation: CASGQGGDTQYF.

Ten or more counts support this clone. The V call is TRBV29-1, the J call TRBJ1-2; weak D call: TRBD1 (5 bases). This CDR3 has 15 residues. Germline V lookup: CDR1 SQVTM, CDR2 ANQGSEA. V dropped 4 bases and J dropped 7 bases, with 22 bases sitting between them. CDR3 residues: CSVGARQNQRRGYTF. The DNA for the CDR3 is TGCAGCGTTGGAGCCAGACAGAACCAACGCCGTGGCTACACCTTC. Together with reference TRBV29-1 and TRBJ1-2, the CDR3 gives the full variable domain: SAVISQKPSRDICQRGTSLTIQCQVDSQVTMMFWYRQQPGQSLTLIATANQGSEATYESGFVIDKFPISRPNLTFSTLTVSNMSPEDSSIYLCSVGARQNQRRGYTFGSGTRLTVV.

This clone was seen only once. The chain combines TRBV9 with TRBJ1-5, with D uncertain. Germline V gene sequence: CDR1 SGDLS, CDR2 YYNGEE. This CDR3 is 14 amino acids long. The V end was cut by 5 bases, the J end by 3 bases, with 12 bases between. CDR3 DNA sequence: TGTGCCAGCAGTTTGGACGGTTTCAATCAGCCCCAGCATTTT. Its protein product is CASSLDGFNQPQHF.

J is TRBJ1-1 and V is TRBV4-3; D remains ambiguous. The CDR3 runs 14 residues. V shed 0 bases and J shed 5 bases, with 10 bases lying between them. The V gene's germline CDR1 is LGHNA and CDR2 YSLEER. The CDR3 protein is CASSQDLGRTEAFF. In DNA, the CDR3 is TGCGCCAGCAGCCAAGATTTGGGGAGGACTGAAGCTTTCTTT.

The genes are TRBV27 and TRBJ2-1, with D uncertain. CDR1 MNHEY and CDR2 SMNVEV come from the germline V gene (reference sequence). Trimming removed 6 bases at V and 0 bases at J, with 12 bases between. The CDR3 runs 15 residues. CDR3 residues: CASSLSSISYNEQFF. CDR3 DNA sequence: TGTGCCAGCAGCCTTTCATCAATCTCCTACAATGAGCAGTTCTTC.